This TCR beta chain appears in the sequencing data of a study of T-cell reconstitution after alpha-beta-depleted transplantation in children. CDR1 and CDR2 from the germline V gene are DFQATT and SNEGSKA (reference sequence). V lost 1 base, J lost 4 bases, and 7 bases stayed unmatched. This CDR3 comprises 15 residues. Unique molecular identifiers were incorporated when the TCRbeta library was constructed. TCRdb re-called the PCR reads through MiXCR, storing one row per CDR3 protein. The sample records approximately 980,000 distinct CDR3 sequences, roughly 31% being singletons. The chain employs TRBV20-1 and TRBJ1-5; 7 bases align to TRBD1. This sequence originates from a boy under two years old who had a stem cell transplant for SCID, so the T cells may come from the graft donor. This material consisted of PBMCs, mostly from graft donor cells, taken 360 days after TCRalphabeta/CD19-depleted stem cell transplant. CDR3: CSARAAGQINQPQHF. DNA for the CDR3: TGCAGTGCTAGAGCCGCGGGACAGATAAATCAGCCCCAGCATTTT.